These T cell receptor beta chains were read from a single sample in a study of CXCR3-negative and CXCR3-positive naive CD8 T cells. TCRdb re-called the 5' RACE reads and shows each CDR3 protein once, DNA omitted. Its clone listing holds about 130,000 distinct CDR3 sequences. The sequencing sample was made of naive CXCR3- CD8+ T cells from blood. Receptor source: a human donor in good health. Some clones in this sample may be carry-over from other donors' samples. CDR3s include the opening cysteine and the closing phenylalanine or tryptophan.

cdr3_aa j_call v_call
CASTILQTKGELFF TRBJ2-2 TRBV19
CASSFGTGPSYNEQFF TRBJ2-1 TRBV7-2
CASSQVWDSSYEQYF TRBJ2-7 TRBV4-3
CASSPSGTEQYF TRBJ2-7 TRBV3-1
CASSQEGRSNEKLFF TRBJ1-4 TRBV14
CASSQVAAADEQYF TRBJ2-7 TRBV5-1
CASSQVSAGEQYF TRBJ2-7 TRBV4-1
CSAAGTLRTDTQYF TRBJ2-3 TRBV20-1
CASSLWGSGTEAFF TRBJ1-1 TRBV12-3/TRBV12-4
CSVEGVGPEAFF TRBJ1-1 TRBV29-1
CASSQDQYKETQYF TRBJ2-5 TRBV14
CASSYSNRANNEQFF TRBJ2-1 TRBV6-5
CASSDSSGSGTDTQYF TRBJ2-3 TRBV6-4
CASTERQGITGELFF TRBJ2-2 TRBV12-3/TRBV12-4
CASRWTANTEAFF TRBJ1-1 TRBV28
CASSPGTVEVQETQYF TRBJ2-5 TRBV7-9
CASSGGFEDKTEAFF TRBJ1-1 TRBV10-2
CASSEDSSSGNTIYF TRBJ1-3 TRBV4-3
CASSDADTQYF TRBJ2-3 TRBV6-5
CASRSTDRQYF TRBJ2-7 TRBV5-1
CASSSPSSGRDNEQFF TRBJ2-1 TRBV28
CASSQLLGEQYF TRBJ2-7 TRBV4-2
CASSLLAGVNTEAFF TRBJ1-1 TRBV5-1
CASSFQNSPLHF TRBJ1-6 TRBV5-6
CASSERREQFF TRBJ2-1 TRBV9
CAPMVPGRGDNEQFF TRBJ2-1 TRBV4-3
CASEGSGEYNEQFF TRBJ2-1 TRBV28
CASSQDAGTTDYEQYF TRBJ2-7 TRBV4-3
CASSLQAAQETQYF TRBJ2-5 TRBV12-3/TRBV12-4
CASSLQETSPLHF TRBJ1-6 TRBV27
CASSSPFLDGSSYNEQFF TRBJ2-1 TRBV5-1
CASSESTPSVQDIMYEQYF TRBJ2-7 TRBV10-2
CASSRNGGFSYNEQFF TRBJ2-1 TRBV28
CASSLVLGTSGTQYF TRBJ2-5 TRBV5-4
CASSQLGTGGFGGYTF TRBJ1-2 TRBV14
CASSPRTSSYEQYF TRBJ2-7 TRBV5-1
CAWSVWGGQNEQFF TRBJ2-1 TRBV30
CAAPPRRGIRGLETQYF TRBJ2-5 TRBV23-1
CSVGGSHRVSYNEQFF TRBJ2-1 TRBV29-1
CASRPGQLARYGYTF TRBJ1-2 TRBV7-9
CASSLSGGYNEQFF TRBJ2-1 TRBV7-9
CASSYTIGQMYEQYF TRBJ2-7 TRBV6-2/TRBV6-3
CASSPRTGGRETQYF TRBJ2-5 TRBV7-7
CASSPRLGGYQETQYF TRBJ2-5 TRBV28
CASSPQGVAGTGELFF TRBJ2-2 TRBV7-9
CASSPILQRGVTDTQYF TRBJ2-3 TRBV6-5
CASSFNADIYEQYF TRBJ2-7 TRBV28
CASSPARGSADTQYF TRBJ2-3 TRBV7-3
CASSWTDAYEQYF TRBJ2-7 TRBV5-1
CASSMLEGNEQFF TRBJ2-1 TRBV19
CVSSPSHVVSYEQYF TRBJ2-7 TRBV9
CSVEGLAGTSYEQYF TRBJ2-7 TRBV29-1
CASSLTGAPKEETQYF TRBJ2-5 TRBV6-5